The present entry profiles one TCR beta chain with its context. TCRdb reanalysed the 5' RACE reads using MiXCR and keeps one entry per CDR3 protein. Among about 400,000 distinct CDR3 sequences, more than 20% were seen once, and the ten largest hold around 14%. The CDR3 is 15 amino acids. The germline V gene encodes CDR1 SGHDN and CDR2 FVKESK. V shed 2 bases and J shed 0 bases, with 9 bases lying between them. These data originate in a study of CD8 T cells in ankylosing spondylitis. The sequence derives from a male donor with ankylosing spondylitis or in good health (not recorded which). The source material was blood, either unsorted or a sorted T cell fraction (not recorded which). The chain couples TRBV14 to TRBJ2-3; the D is unclear. The CDR3 bases are TGTGCCAGCAGCCAATATTTTCCTAGCACAGATACGCAGTATTTT. Its protein is CASSQYFPSTDTQYF.